Sequencing of this T cell receptor beta chain was carried out in a study of CD8+CD57+ T cells in acquired aplastic anemia. Study-level results: Controls and patients did not differ significantly in CD8+ Simpson's diversity.

The authors sequenced patients whose flow cytometry had shown CD8+CD57+ cell expansion. Patients, without exception, had severe acquired aplastic anemia. CDR3 and TCR beta VDJ profiling relied on a genomic DNA template. Each CDR3 protein gets one entry after TCRdb re-called the reads with MiXCR. This sample has approximately 180,000 distinct CDR3 sequences; about half occur once, and the top ten carry under 2%. Trimming took off 1 base at V and 7 bases at J, with 12 bases between the two ends. CDR1 SGHDT and CDR2 YYEEEE come from the germline V gene. This CDR3 region has 15 residues. The table lists this clonotype with a few counts. As yet, its antigen is unknown.

The chain couples TRBV5-6 to TRBJ1-6; D remains unclear. The TCR sequence derives from a human donor with aplastic anemia. The sequenced material came from sorted CD4+, CD8+, or CD8+CD57+ T cells (not recorded which) from PBMCs. The chain's CDR3 is CASSLRGTPNSPLHF. CDR3 DNA sequence: TGTGCCAGCAGCTTGCGAGGAACACCAAATTCACCCCTCCACTTT.